The 29 T cell receptor beta chains below all came from one sample that was sequenced in a study of blood T cell repertoires in COVID-19. Only in-frame clones appear in the TCRdb table, and some are missing; sequencing was by immunoSEQ multiplex PCR. In the table there are about 140,000 clones, over 75% of which are singletons. Sequencing input: PBMCs or T cells enriched from blood (not recorded which). All receptors derive from a woman aged 45-59 years who had recovered from COVID-19.

The DNA for the CDR3 is TGTGCCAGCAGTTCTCGGGACTACCAGAACGAGCAGTACTTC. Its translation is CASSSRDYQNEQYF. The chain joins TRBV11-2 to TRBJ2-7; TRBD2 matches 7 bases. J lost 5 bases, V lost 6 bases, and 10 bases had no gene match. This CDR3 comprises 14 residues. Germline CDR1 and CDR2: SGHAT and FQNNGV.

The rearrangement links TRBV4-2 to TRBJ2-1; 13 bases are shared with TRBD2. CDR1 and CDR2 from the germline V gene are LGHNA and YNFKEQ. The CDR3 totals 14 residues. The V segment lost 5 bases and the J segment 7 bases; nucleotides outside the gene matches: 2. The CDR3 sequence: CASSGLAGVNEQFF. CDR3 nucleotides: TGTGCCAGCAGCGGACTAGCGGGAGTTAATGAGCAGTTCTTC.

The chain recombines TRBV3-1 (or the pseudogene TRBV3-2) with TRBJ1-2; D remains unclear. Germline V gene data show CDR1 as LGHDT and CDR2 as YNNKEL (reference sequence). The CDR3 runs 12 residues. V lost 1 base to trimming and J lost 8 bases, with 8 bases between them. CDR3 sequence reads: CASSQATLGYTF. The CDR3, as DNA: TGTGCCAGCAGCCAAGCGACTCTCGGCTACACCTTC.

This rearrangement joins TRBV28 to TRBJ1-6, with D maybe TRBD1 (6 bases). The length of the CDR3 is 14 residues. Looked up from germline, CDR1 is MDHEN and CDR2 is SYDVKM. Trimming left V 3 bases short and J 7 bases short, with 10 bases between. The CDR3 loop reads CASSLTGPNSPLHF. In DNA, the CDR3 is TGTGCCAGCAGTTTGACAGGTCCCAATTCACCCCTCCACTTT.

V usage is TRBV19 and J usage is TRBJ1-2, with 12 bases that match TRBD1. Germline lookup yields CDR1 LNHDA and CDR2 SQIVND (reference sequence). This CDR3 contains 15 residues. V gave up 3 bases and J gave up 2 bases; unmatched junction bases: 1. CDR3 nucleotide sequence: TGTGCCAGTAGTATGGGGACAGGGGGCAACTATGGCTACACCTTC. Translating it yields CASSMGTGGNYGYTF.

The CDR3 region is CASSTQDRQPQHF. CDR3 nucleotides: TGTGCCAGCAGTACGCAGGACAGACAGCCCCAGCATTTT. The chain has TRBV12-3 or TRBV12-4 and TRBJ1-5, with D tentatively TRBD1 (6 bases). Trimming pared 5 bases from V and 7 bases from J, leaving 12 bases between. The CDR3 length is 13 residues.

The rearrangement uses TRBV5-1 and TRBJ2-2; a weak D match, TRBD2 (5 bases). CDR3 size: 15 residues. V was pared by 0 bases and J by 5 bases, with 11 bases between. Germline CDR1 and CDR2: SGHRS and YFSETQ. This CDR3 reads CASSLARAITGELFF. CDR3 DNA: TGCGCCAGCAGCTTGGCGAGGGCGATTACCGGGGAGCTGTTTTTT.

The chain has TRBV6-5 and TRBJ2-3; 8 nucleotides line up with TRBD1. Trimming took 4 bases from V and 4 from J; bases not matched to a gene: 4. CDR3 length: 14 residues. Germline CDR1 reads MNHEY; CDR2 reads SVGAGI. The CDR3 DNA follows: TGTGCCAGCAGTTTCCGGACAGGGCCAGATACGCAGTATTTT. Protein sequence: CASSFRTGPDTQYF.

CDR3 sequence reads: CASSSMVGNQPQHF. In DNA form, the CDR3 reads TGTGCCAGCAGTTCTATGGTAGGCAATCAGCCCCAGCATTTT. This chain joins TRBV27 and TRBJ1-5; no reliable D call. V was shortened by 4 bases and J by 2 bases, with 9 bases between the two germline ends. From germline, CDR1 is MNHEY and CDR2 SMNVEV (reference sequence). The CDR3 has 14 residues.

The CDR3 reads CASSYLGQGLDYGYTF. As DNA, the CDR3 is TGTGCCAGCAGTTACTTGGGACAGGGGTTGGACTATGGCTACACCTTC. The chain carries TRBV6-6 and TRBJ1-2; TRBD1 matches at 10 bases. This CDR3 has 16 amino acids. Germline-derived CDR1 and CDR2 are MNHNY and SVGAGI (reference sequence). The junction had 5 bases not matched to a gene; V was cut back by 1 base and J by 3 bases.

V is TRBV2 and J is TRBJ1-2, with 7 bases fitting TRBD1. The length of the CDR3 is 13 residues. The germline V gene has CDR1 SNHLY and CDR2 FYNNEI. V trimming: 3 bases; J trimming: 4 bases; junction bases outside the gene matches: 2. CDR3 DNA: TGTGCCAGCAGTGACAGGACAGGCTATGGCTACACCTTC. Translation gives CASSDRTGYGYTF.

The rearrangement joins TRBV9 to TRBJ2-3, with D maybe TRBD2 (5 bases). V lost 0 bases, J lost 2 bases, and 7 bases lay in between. The CDR3 runs to 14 residues. Germline-derived CDR1 and CDR2 are SGDLS and YYNGEE. The CDR3 DNA is TGTGCCAGCAGCGTAGGAGCGGTCACAGATACGCAGTATTTT. Translation gives CASSVGAVTDTQYF. Drawing the rest from reference TRBV9 and TRBJ2-3, the complete variable domain is DSGVTQTPKHLITATGQRVTLRCSPRSGDLSVYWYQQSLDQGLQFLIQYYNGEERAKGNILERFSAQQFPDLHSELNLSSLELGDSALYFCASSVGAVTDTQYFGPGTRLTVL.

The V call is TRBV6-1, the J call TRBJ1-1; 8 nucleotides agree with TRBD1. Germline CDR1 is MNHNS and CDR2 is SASEGT. J was trimmed by 2 bases and V by 0 bases; bases with no gene match: 2. The CDR3 totals 15 residues. CDR3 protein: CASSEADRVNTEAFF. CDR3 in DNA: TGTGCCAGCAGTGAAGCGGACAGGGTAAACACTGAAGCTTTCTTT.

The V and J genes are TRBV4-1 and TRBJ2-3, with D tentatively TRBD2 (6 bases). CDR3 length: 19 amino acids. V was clipped by 1 base and J by 6 bases, with 26 bases between them. Germline V CDR1 and CDR2: MGHRA, YSYEKL. The chain's CDR3 is CASSQGQTYREIRGDTQYF. As DNA, the CDR3 is TGCGCCAGCAGCCAAGGACAGACTTATCGGGAGATTCGAGGGGATACGCAGTATTTT.

This clone came up once. The chain recombines TRBV19 with TRBJ1-2; 8 bases line up with TRBD1. J gave up 5 bases and V 8 bases, and 13 bases lay outside the gene matches. This CDR3 is built from 15 residues. Germline V lookup: CDR1 LNHDA, CDR2 SQIVND (reference sequence). CDR3 region: CASSFTGQGSYGYTF. CDR3 DNA: TGTGCCAGTTCCTTTACTGGACAGGGTAGTTATGGCTACACCTTC.

This chain links TRBV7-9 with TRBJ2-1; TRBD2 matches 12 bases. From germline, CDR1 is SEHNR and CDR2 FQNEAQ (reference sequence). The CDR3 consists of 17 residues. V shed 3 bases and J 2 bases; nucleotides not matched to a gene: 5. Here the CDR3 reads CASSFRGLAGPYNEQFF. CDR3 DNA: TGTGCCAGCAGCTTTAGGGGACTAGCGGGTCCCTACAATGAGCAGTTCTTC.

V is TRBV28 and J is TRBJ1-5; 7 bases fit TRBD1. The germline CDR1 and CDR2 sequences are MDHEN and SYDVKM. Losses at the gene ends were 4 bases for V and 0 bases for J; bases not matched to a gene: 3. This CDR3 is built from 15 residues. The chain's CDR3 is CASSSRQGSNQPQHF. DNA of the CDR3: TGTGCCAGCAGTTCCCGACAGGGTAGCAATCAGCCCCAGCATTTT.

CDR3 sequence: CASSLRDTQYF. The CDR3 DNA is TGTGCCAGCAGCCTTCGGGATACGCAGTATTTT. This rearrangement joins TRBV6-5 to TRBJ2-3; D is uncertain. The V gene lost 6 bases and the J gene lost 6 bases, with 7 bases spanning the gap. The CDR3 contains 11 residues. Per the germline V gene, CDR1 is MNHEY and CDR2 is SVGAGI.

The V gene is TRBV5-4, the J gene TRBJ2-3; maybe TRBD1 (5 bases). CDR1 and CDR2 from the germline V gene are SGHNT and YYREEE (reference sequence). The V end lost 2 bases, the J end lost 2 bases, and 9 bases lay between the germline ends. The CDR3 runs to 14 residues. The CDR3 DNA is TGTGCCAGCAGCTTTGACAGTTCCACAGATACGCAGTATTTT. This sequence encodes CASSFDSSTDTQYF. The whole variable domain, remainder taken from reference TRBV5-4 and TRBJ2-3, is ETGVTQSPTHLIKTRGQQVTLRCSSQSGHNTVSWYQQALGQGPQFIFQYYREEENGRGNFPPRFSGLQFPNYSSELNVNALELDDSALYLCASSFDSSTDTQYFGPGTRLTVL.

V is TRBV10-3 and J is TRBJ1-1, with D unclear. The CDR3 loop spans 12 amino acids. Trimming removed 2 bases at V and 8 bases at J, with 9 bases between. CDR1 is ENHRY, CDR2 SYGVKD, per germline. For the CDR3, the DNA is TGTGCCATCAGTGAGAGTCGTCAGGAAGCTTTCTTT. It codes for CAISESRQEAFF.

As for this clone: The same CDR3 can be traced to other DNA sequences in this sample. V gene TRBV18 combines with J gene TRBJ1-4, with TRBD1 as a possible D gene (5 bases). Germline-derived CDR1 and CDR2 are KGHSH and LQKENI. V was trimmed by 0 bases and J by 6 bases, leaving 5 bases between them. CDR3 length: 13 amino acids. The CDR3 DNA is TGTGCCAGCTCACCACCGACAGATGAAAAACTGTTTTTT. Translated: CASSPPTDEKLFF.

The V gene is TRBV6-5, the J gene TRBJ1-3, with 8 bases matching TRBD1. V lost 7 bases, J lost 4 bases, and 3 bases stayed unmatched. Germline assignment: CDR1 MNHEY and CDR2 SVGAGI. The CDR3 has 13 amino acids. CDR3 amino acids: CASKTGEGNTIYF. Here the CDR3 DNA reads TGTGCCAGCAAGACAGGGGAAGGAAACACCATATATTTT.

This chain links TRBV30 with TRBJ1-6; D is perhaps TRBD1 (5 bases). Germline assignment: CDR1 GTSNPN and CDR2 SVGIG (reference sequence). The germline V and J ends were trimmed by 0 bases and 9 bases, with 24 bases remaining between them. The CDR3 extends over 18 amino acids. The CDR3 nucleotides are TGTGCCTGGAGTGTACTGTCGAATGCCGGGACTCTGCGTTCACCCCTCCACTTT. This sequence encodes CAWSVLSNAGTLRSPLHF.

The chain employs TRBV13 and TRBJ2-7, with 10 bases aligning to TRBD1. CDR3 length: 14 residues. V lost 4 bases, J lost 3 bases, and 3 bases stayed unmatched. CDR1 and CDR2 from the germline V gene are PRHDT and FYEKMQ (reference sequence). The CDR3 protein is CASSSGQGSYEQYF. CDR3 in DNA: TGTGCCAGCAGCTCGGGACAGGGGAGCTACGAGCAGTACTTC. The full variable domain, rest sourced from reference TRBV13 and TRBJ2-7, is AAGVIQSPRHLIKEKRETATLKCYPIPRHDTVYWYQQGPGQDPQFLISFYEKMQSDKGSIPDRFSAQQFSDYHSELNMSSLELGDSALYFCASSSGQGSYEQYFGPGTRLTVT.

V and J are TRBV18 and TRBJ2-2; D gene unclear. CDR3 length: 15 amino acids. Germline V gives CDR1 KGHSH, CDR2 LQKENI. V was clipped by 6 bases and J by 2 bases, with 13 bases between them. CDR3 region: CASSTLGPNTGELFF. The CDR3 DNA sequence: TGTGCCAGCTCCACCTTGGGCCCCAACACCGGGGAGCTGTTTTTT.

This clone was seen a handful of times. The V gene is TRBV19, the J gene TRBJ2-5; 11 positions match TRBD2. The CDR3 runs 16 residues. V lost 7 bases, J lost 1 base, and 8 bases stayed unmatched. CDR1 is LNHDA and CDR2 is SQIVND in the germline V gene (reference sequence). In DNA form, the CDR3 reads TGTGCCAGTAAAGGTAGCGGGAGGGGTGGCCAAGAGACCCAGTACTTC. Protein: CASKGSGRGGQETQYF.

This clone has just one count. The chain couples TRBV11-2 to TRBJ1-2, with 7 positions matching TRBD1. V lost 3 bases and J lost 4; bases outside the gene matches: 8. Germline V CDR1 and CDR2: SGHAT, FQNNGV. The CDR3 has 15 residues. In DNA, the CDR3 is TGTGCCAGCAGCTTCGACAGGGCTCCTTTCTATGGCTACACCTTC. As protein: CASSFDRAPFYGYTF. The complete variable domain, with remaining parts taken from reference TRBV11-2 and TRBJ1-2, reads EAGVAQSPRYKIIEKRQSVAFWCNPISGHATLYWYQQILGQGPKLLIQFQNNGVVDDSQLPKDRFSAERLKGVDSTLKIQPAKLEDSAVYLCASSFDRAPFYGYTFGSGTRLTVV.

This chain links TRBV20-1 with TRBJ1-2; D may be TRBD1 (6 bases). V lost 5 bases to trimming and J lost 5 bases, with 6 bases between them. Germline V gene sequence: CDR1 DFQATT, CDR2 SNEGSKA (reference sequence). This CDR3 has 10 residues. The CDR3 nucleotides are TGCAGTGCTGGACAGTATGGCTACACCTTC. Its translation: CSAGQYGYTF.

This chain's CDR3 is CASSDLWGPLGNEQFF. Written as DNA, the CDR3 is TGTGCCAGCAGTGACCTCTGGGGCCCCCTGGGGAATGAGCAGTTCTTC. The V call is TRBV2, the J call TRBJ2-1, with a possible D match to TRBD1 (5 bases). V lost 3 bases and J 7 bases, leaving 19 bases between the germline ends. Germline assignment: CDR1 SNHLY and CDR2 FYNNEI. The CDR3 consists of 16 residues.